These T cell receptor beta chains were read from a single sample in a study of cytotoxic CD8 clonotypes in ibrutinib-treated CLL. Libraries were prepared by immunoSEQ multiplex PCR; TCRdb keeps only in-frame clonotypes and omits some of them. The table shows approximately 74,000 clones, with about 84% occurring only once. The material was PBMCs, obtained at disease progression, from a patient treated with ibrutinib. The receptor set was obtained from a human donor with chronic lymphocytic leukemia. The CDR3 runs from the conserved cysteine through the conserved F or W. Only some rows state a clone size, as once, few, many or a class for expanded clones.

clone size	V gene	J gene	CDR3 protein
.	TRBV18	TRBJ1-1	CASSSTPEGDTEAFF
.	TRBV11-3	TRBJ2-1	CASSLRGGLNSYNEQFF
.	TRBV30	TRBJ1-6	CAWSEGGNSPLHF
few	TRBV28	TRBJ1-5	CASVSGGIGNQPQHF
.	TRBV5-1	TRBJ2-3	CASSLGLAGISTDTQYF
.	TRBV5-4	TRBJ1-2	CASSQTASGGYTF
.	TRBV2	TRBJ1-1	CASSALGQGTEAFF
once	TRBV6-1	TRBJ2-4	CASSAREIFKNIQYF
.	TRBV6-5	TRBJ1-1	CASSLQGQNTEAFF
few	TRBV19	TRBJ2-4	CASSMNQNIQYF
.	TRBV5-1	TRBJ2-7	CASSLAWTGDEQYF
.	TRBV5-1	TRBJ2-7	CASNTGYEQYF
.	TRBV2	TRBJ2-2	CASRGLAGTGELFF
.	TRBV18	TRBJ1-1	CASSAARLGAFF
few	TRBV5-1	TRBJ1-1	CASSAPGAAFF
.	TRBV28	TRBJ2-5	CASSSTGGQETQYF
.	TRBV6-6	TRBJ1-3	CASRQGGSGNTIYF
.	TRBV15	TRBJ2-5	CATSSQPLVGGMETQYF
.	TRBV18	TRBJ1-6	CASSPFPGQGDSPLHF
.	TRBV7-9	TRBJ1-4	CASSLRSPTNEKLFF
.	TRBV15	TRBJ2-7	CATSTRGYEQYF
few	TRBV5-1	TRBJ2-1	CASSLGLAGILPNEQFF
.	TRBV7-6	TRBJ2-7	CASSRGTGGPEQYF